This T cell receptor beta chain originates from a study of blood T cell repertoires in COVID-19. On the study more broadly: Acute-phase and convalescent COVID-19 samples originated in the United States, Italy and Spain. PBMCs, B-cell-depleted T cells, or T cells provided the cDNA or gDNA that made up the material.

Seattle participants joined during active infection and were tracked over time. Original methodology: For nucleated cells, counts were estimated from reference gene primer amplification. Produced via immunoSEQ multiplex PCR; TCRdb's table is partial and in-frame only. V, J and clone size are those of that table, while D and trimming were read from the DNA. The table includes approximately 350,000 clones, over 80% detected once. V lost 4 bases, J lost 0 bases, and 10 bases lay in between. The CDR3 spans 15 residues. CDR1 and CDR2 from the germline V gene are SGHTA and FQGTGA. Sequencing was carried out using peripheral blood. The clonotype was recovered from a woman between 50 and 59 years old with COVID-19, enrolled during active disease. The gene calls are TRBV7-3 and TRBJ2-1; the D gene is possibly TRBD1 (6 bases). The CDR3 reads CASSSQGSSYNEQFF. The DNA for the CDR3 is TGTGCCAGCAGCTCGCAGGGGAGCTCCTACAATGAGCAGTTCTTC.